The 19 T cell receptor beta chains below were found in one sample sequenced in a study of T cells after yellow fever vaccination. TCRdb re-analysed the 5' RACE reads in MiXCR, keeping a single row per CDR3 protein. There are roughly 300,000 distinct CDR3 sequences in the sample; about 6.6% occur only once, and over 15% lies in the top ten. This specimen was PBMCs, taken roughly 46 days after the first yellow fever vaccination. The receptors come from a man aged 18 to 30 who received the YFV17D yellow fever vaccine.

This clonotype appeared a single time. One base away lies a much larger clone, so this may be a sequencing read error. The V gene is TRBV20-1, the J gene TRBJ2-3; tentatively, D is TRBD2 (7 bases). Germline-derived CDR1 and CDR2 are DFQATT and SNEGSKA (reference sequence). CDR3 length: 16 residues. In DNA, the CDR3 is TGCTGTGCTAGAGCGAGGGGGGGCTTTCGCACAGATACGCAGTATTTT. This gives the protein CCARARGGFRTDTQYF.

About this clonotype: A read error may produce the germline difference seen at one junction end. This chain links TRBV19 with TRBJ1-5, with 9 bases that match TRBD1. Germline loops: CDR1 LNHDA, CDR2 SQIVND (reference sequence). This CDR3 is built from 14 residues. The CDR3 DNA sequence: TGTCCCAGTACAGCCGGGACAGGGTCCGGGCCCCAGCATTTT. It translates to CPSTAGTGSGPQHF.

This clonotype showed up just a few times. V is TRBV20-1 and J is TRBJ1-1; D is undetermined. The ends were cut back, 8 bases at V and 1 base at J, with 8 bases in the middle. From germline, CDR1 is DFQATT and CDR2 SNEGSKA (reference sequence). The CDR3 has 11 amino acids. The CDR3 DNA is TGCAGTTCCCCACGGAACACTGAAGCTTTCTTT. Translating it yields CSSPRNTEAFF.

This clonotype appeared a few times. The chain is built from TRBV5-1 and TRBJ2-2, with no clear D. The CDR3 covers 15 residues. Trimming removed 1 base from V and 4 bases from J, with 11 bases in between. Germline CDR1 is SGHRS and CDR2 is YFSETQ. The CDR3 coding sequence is TGCGCCAGCAGCTTGCGTGCCTATGGCACCGGGGAGCTGTTTTTT. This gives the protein CASSLRAYGTGELFF.

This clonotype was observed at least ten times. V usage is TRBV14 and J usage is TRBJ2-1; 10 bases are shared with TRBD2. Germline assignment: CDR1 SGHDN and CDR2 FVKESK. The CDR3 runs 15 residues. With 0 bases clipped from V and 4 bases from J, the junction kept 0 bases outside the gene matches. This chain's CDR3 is CASSQELAGYNEQFF. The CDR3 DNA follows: TGTGCCAGCAGCCAAGAACTAGCGGGGTACAATGAGCAGTTCTTC.

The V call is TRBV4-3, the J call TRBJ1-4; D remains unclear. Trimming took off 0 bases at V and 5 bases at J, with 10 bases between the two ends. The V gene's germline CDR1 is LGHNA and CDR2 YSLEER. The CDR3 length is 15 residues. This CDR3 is CASSQDLEINEKLFF. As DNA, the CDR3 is TGCGCCAGCAGCCAAGATTTGGAGATAAATGAAAAACTGTTTTTT.

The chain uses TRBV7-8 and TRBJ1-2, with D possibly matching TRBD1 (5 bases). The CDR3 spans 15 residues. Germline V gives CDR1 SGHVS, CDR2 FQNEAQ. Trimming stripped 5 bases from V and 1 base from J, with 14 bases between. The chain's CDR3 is CASSRKRQINYGYTF. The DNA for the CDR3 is TGTGCCAGCAGCCGCAAAAGACAGATTAACTATGGCTACACCTTC.

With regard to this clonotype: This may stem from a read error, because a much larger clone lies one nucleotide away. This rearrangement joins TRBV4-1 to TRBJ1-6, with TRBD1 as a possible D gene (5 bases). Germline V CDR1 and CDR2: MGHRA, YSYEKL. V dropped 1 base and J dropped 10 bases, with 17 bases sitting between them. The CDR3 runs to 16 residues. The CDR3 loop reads CASSQVPGRRTSPLHF. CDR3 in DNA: TGCGCCAGCAGCCAAGTACCGGGACGGCGAACGTCACCCCTCCACTTT.

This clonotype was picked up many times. The CDR3 protein is CASSLKPPSTDTQYF. In DNA form, the CDR3 reads TGTGCCAGCAGTTTGAAGCCACCTAGCACAGATACGCAGTATTTT. The chain links TRBV12-3 or TRBV12-4 to TRBJ2-3; no clear D gene. CDR3 length: 15 residues. Trimming cost V 3 bases and J 0 bases, with 10 bases left between them.

The CDR3 region is CSARSGLAQEQYF. As DNA, the CDR3 is TGCAGTGCTAGGTCCGGACTAGCGCAAGAGCAGTACTTC. The chain uses TRBV20-1 and TRBJ2-7; 9 bases are shared with TRBD2. With V trimmed by 3 bases and J by 7 bases, 7 bases remained unmatched. Germline CDR1 and CDR2: DFQATT and SNEGSKA (reference sequence). The CDR3 runs to 13 residues.

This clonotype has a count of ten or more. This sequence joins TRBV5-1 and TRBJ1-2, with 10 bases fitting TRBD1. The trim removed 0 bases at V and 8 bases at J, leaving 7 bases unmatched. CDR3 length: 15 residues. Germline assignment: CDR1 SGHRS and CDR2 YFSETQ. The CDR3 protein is CASSLALGQGEGYTF. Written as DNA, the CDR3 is TGCGCCAGCAGCTTGGCCCTTGGACAGGGGGAGGGCTACACCTTC.

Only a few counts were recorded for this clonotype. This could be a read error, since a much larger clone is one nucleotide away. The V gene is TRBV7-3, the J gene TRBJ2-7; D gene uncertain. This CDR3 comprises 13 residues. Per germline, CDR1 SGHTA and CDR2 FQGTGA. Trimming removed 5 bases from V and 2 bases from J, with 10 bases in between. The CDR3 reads CASSPGPAYEQYF. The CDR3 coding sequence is TGTGCCAGCAGCCCCGGGCCGGCCTACGAGCAGTACTTC.

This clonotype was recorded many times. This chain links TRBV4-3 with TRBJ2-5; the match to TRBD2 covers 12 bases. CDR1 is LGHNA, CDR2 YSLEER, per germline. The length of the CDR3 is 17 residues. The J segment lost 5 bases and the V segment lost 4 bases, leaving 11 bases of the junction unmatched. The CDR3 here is CASSPQGLAGNGETQYF. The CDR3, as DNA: TGCGCCAGCAGCCCACAAGGACTAGCGGGGAATGGGGAGACCCAGTACTTC.

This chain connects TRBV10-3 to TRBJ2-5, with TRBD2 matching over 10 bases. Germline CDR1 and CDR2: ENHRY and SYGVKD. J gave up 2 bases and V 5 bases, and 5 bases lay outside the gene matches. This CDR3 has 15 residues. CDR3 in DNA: TGTGCCATCAGTCCGGGACTAGCGCGTCAAGAGACCCAGTACTTC. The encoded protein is CAISPGLARQETQYF.

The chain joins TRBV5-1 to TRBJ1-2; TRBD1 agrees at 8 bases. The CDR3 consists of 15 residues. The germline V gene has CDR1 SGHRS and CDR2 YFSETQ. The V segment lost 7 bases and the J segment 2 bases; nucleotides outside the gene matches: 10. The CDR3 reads CASAISRGPNYGYTF. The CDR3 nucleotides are TGCGCCAGCGCGATTTCCAGGGGGCCAAACTATGGCTACACCTTC.

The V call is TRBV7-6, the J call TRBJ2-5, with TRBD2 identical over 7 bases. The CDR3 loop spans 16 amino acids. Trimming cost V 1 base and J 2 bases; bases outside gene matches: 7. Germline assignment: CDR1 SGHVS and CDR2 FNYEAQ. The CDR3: CASSLVTASGQETQYF. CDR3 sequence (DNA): TGTGCCAGCAGCTTAGTTACGGCTAGCGGACAAGAGACCCAGTACTTC. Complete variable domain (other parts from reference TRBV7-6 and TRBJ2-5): GAGVSQSPRYKVTKRGQDVALRCDPISGHVSLYWYRQALGQGPEFLTYFNYEAQQDKSGLPNDRFSAERPEGSISTLTIQRTEQRDSAMYRCASSLVTASGQETQYFGPGTRLLVL.

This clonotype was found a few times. Here the CDR3 reads CASSPSAQGGYEQYF. Here the CDR3 DNA reads TGTGCCAGCAGCCCATCCGCGCAGGGAGGCTACGAGCAGTACTTC. The V and J genes are TRBV7-2 and TRBJ2-7, with D maybe TRBD2 (6 bases). Trimming cost V 5 bases and J 3 bases, with 17 bases left between them. This CDR3 region has 15 residues. CDR1 is SGHTA, CDR2 FQGNSA, per germline.

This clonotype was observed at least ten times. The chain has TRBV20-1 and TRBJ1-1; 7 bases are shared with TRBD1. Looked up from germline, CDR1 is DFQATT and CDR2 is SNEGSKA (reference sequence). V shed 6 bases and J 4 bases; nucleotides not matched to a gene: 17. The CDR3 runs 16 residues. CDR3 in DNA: TGCAGTGCAAAACTTACAGGGGACGGTTGCTGCACTGAAGCTTTCTTT. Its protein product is CSAKLTGDGCCTEAFF.

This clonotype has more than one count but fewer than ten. CDR3 nucleotide sequence: TGTGCCAGCAGCCCCCGACGGGACTACAATGAGCAGTTCTTC. It specifies CASSPRRDYNEQFF. The J gene is TRBJ2-1, the V gene TRBV7-3, with a tentative D call TRBD2 (5 bases). Germline V gene lookup returns CDR1 SGHTA and CDR2 FQGTGA. V lost 5 bases and J lost 3, with 11 bases in between. The CDR3 extends over 14 amino acids.